Ten or more counts support the clone carrying this T cell receptor beta chain. The CDR3 is made up of 12 amino acids. The germline gives CDR1 SGHTA, CDR2 FQGNSA. V was clipped by 0 bases and J by 6 bases, with 4 bases between them. This sample is part of a study of T-cell reconstitution after alpha-beta-depleted transplantation in children. The library targeted TCRbeta and was prepared with unique molecular identifiers. MiXCR was run by TCRdb on the PCR reads, yielding one entry per CDR3 protein. The sample contains 600,000 to 700,000 distinct CDR3 sequences, roughly 17% of which appear only once. The sequence was obtained from a human donor who donated a stem cell graft to a child with acute myeloid leukemia. Material: PBMCs from the stem cell graft donor, obtained from the stem cell graft. This chain connects TRBV7-2 to TRBJ2-3; D is unclear. CDR3 DNA sequence: TGTGCCAGCAGCTTAGCGGAGGATACGCAGTATTTT. As protein: CASSLAEDTQYF.